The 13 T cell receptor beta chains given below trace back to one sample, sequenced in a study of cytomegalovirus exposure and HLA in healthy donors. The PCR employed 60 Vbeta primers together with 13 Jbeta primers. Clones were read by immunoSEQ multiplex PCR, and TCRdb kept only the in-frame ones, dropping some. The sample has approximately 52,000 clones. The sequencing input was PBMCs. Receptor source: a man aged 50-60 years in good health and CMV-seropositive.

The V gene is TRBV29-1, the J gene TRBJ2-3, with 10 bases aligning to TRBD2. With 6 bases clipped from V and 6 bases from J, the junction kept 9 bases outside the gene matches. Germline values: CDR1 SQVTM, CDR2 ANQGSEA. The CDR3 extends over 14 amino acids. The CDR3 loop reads CSVGPGLATDTQYF. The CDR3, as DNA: TGCAGCGTCGGTCCGGGACTAGCGACTGATACGCAGTATTTT.

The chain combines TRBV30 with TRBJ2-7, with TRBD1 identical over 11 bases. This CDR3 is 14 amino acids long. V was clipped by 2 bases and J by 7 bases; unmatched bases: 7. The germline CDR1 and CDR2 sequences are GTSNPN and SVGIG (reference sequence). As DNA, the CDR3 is TGTGCCTGGAGTTACGGACAGGGGGCGGGTGAGCAGTACTTC. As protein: CAWSYGQGAGEQYF. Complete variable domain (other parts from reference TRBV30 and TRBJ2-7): SQTIHQWPATLVQPVGSPLSLECTVEGTSNPNLYWYRQAAGRGLQLLFYSVGIGQISSEVPQNLSASRPQDRQFILSSKKLLLSDSGFYLCAWSYGQGAGEQYFGPGTRLTVT.

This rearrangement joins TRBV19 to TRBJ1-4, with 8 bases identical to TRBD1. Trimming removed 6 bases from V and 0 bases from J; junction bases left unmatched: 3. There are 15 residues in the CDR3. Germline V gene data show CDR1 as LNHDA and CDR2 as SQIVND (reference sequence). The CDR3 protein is CASSPGQATNEKLFF. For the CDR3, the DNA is TGTGCCAGTAGCCCGGGACAGGCAACTAATGAAAAACTGTTTTTT.

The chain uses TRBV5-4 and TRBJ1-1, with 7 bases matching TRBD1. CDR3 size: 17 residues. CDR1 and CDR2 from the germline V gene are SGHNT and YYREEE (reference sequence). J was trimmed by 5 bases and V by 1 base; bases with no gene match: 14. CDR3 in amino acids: CASSLRAGGGAGTEAFF. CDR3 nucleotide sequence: TGTGCCAGCAGCTTGAGGGCAGGGGGTGGGGCGGGGACTGAAGCTTTCTTT.

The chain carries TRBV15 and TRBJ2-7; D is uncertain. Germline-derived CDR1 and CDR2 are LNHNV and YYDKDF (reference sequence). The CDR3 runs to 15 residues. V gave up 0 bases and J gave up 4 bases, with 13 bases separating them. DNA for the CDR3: TGTGCCACCAGCAGAGATCGAGTAGTTACGTACGAGCAGTACTTC. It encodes CATSRDRVVTYEQYF.

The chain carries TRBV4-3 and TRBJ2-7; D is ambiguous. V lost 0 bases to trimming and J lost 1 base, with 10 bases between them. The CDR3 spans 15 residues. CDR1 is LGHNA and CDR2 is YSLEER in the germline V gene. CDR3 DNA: TGCGCCAGCAGCCAAGATCGCGGCAGTTCCTACGAGCAGTACTTC. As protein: CASSQDRGSSYEQYF.

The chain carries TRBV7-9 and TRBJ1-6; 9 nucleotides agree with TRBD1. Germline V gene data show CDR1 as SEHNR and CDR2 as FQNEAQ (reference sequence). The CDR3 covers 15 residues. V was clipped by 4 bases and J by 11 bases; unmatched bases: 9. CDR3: CASSWGQGSGTPLHF. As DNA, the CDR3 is TGTGCCAGCAGCTGGGGACAGGGCAGTGGAACACCCCTCCACTTT.

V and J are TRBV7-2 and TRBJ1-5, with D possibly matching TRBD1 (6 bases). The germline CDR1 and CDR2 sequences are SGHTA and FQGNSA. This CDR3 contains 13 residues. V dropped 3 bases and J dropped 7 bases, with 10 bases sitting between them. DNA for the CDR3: TGTGCCAGCAGCTTCAGGGACAAACAGCCCCAGCATTTT. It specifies CASSFRDKQPQHF.

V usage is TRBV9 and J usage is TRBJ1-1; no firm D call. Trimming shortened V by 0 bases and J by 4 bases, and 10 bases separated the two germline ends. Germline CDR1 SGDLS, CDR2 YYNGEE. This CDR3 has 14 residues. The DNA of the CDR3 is TGTGCCAGCAGCGTAGTCTCGGGATCCACTGAAGCTTTCTTT. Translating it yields CASSVVSGSTEAFF.

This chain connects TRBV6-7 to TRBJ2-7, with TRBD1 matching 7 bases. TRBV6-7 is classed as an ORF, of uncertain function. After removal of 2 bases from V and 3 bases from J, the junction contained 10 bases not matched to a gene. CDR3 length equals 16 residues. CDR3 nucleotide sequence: TGTGCCAGCAGTTACGCCATCACAGGGGTGGGCTACGAGCAGTACTTC. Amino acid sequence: CASSYAITGVGYEQYF.

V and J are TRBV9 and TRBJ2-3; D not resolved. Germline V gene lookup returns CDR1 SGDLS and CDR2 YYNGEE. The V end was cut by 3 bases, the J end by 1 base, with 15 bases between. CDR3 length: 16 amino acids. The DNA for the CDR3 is TGTGCCAGCAGCGCTCTAGTTTCCTATGGCACAGATACGCAGTATTTT. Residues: CASSALVSYGTDTQYF.

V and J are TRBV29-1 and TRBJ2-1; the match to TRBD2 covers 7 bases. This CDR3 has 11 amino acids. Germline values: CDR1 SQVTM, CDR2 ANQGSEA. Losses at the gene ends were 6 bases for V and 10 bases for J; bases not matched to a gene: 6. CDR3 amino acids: CSVAPGLEQFF. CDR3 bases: TGCAGCGTCGCCCCGGGACTAGAGCAGTTCTTC.

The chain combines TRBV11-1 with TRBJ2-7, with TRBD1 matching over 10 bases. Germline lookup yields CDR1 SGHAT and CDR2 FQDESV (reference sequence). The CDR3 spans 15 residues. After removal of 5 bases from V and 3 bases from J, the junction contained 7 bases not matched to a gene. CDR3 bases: TGTGCCAGCAGCACCCACGGGACAGGGGACTACGAGCAGTACTTC. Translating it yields CASSTHGTGDYEQYF.